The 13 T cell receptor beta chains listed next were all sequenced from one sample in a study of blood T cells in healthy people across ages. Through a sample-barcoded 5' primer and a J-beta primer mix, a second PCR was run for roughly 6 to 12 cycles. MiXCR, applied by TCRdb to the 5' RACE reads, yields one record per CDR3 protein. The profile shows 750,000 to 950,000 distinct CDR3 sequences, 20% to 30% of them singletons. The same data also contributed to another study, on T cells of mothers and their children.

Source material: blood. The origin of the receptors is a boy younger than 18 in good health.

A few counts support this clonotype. This CDR3 reads CASSMDRETYEQYF. CDR3 sequence (DNA): TGCGCCAGCAGCATGGACCGAGAAACCTACGAGCAGTACTTC. The V gene is TRBV5-1, the J gene TRBJ2-7; D is undetermined. CDR3 length: 14 amino acids. Deletions cut 4 bases from V and 2 bases from J, with 13 bases between. The germline V gene encodes CDR1 SGHRS and CDR2 YFSETQ.

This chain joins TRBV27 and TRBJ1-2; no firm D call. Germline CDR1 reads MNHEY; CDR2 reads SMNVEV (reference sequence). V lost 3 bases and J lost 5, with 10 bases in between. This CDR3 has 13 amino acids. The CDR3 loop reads CASSFSVNYGYTF. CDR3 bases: TGTGCCAGCAGTTTTTCTGTGAATTATGGCTACACCTTC.

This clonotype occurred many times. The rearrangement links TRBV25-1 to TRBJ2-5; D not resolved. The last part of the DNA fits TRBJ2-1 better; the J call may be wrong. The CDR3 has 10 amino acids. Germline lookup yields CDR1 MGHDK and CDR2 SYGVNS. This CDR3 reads CASSGDEQFF. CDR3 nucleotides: TGTGCCAGCAGTGGGGATGAGCAGTTCTTC.

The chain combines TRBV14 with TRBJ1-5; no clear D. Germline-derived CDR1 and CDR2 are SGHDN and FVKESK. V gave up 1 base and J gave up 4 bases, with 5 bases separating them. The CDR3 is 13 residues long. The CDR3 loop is CASSQGLNQPQHF. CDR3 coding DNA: TGTGCCAGCAGCCAAGGTCTGAATCAGCCCCAGCATTTT. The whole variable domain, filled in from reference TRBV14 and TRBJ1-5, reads EAGVTQFPSHSVIEKGQTVTLRCDPISGHDNLYWYRRVMGKEIKFLLHFVKESKQDESGMPNNRFLAERTGGTYSTLKVQPAELEDSGVYFCASSQGLNQPQHFGDGTRLSIL.

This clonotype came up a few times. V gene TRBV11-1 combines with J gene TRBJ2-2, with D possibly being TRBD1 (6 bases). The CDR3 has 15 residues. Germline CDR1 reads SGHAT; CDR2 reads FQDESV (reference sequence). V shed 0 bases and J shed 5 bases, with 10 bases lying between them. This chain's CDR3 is CASSLAQGTTGELFF. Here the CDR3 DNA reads TGTGCCAGCAGCTTAGCCCAGGGGACGACCGGGGAGCTGTTTTTT.

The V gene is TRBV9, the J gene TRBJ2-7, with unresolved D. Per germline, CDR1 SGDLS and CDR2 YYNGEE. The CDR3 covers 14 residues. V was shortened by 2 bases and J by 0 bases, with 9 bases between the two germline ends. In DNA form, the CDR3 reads TGTGCCAGCAGCGTCCGGGCCTCCTCCTACGAGCAGTACTTC. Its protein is CASSVRASSYEQYF.

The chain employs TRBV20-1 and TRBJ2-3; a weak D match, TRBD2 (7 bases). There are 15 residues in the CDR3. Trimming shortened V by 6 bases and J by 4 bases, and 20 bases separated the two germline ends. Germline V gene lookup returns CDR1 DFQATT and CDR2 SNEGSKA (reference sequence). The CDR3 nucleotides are TGCAGTGCCCTCCGGAGGGGGGGCCTCTCAGATACGCAGTATTTT. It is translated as CSALRRGGLSDTQYF.

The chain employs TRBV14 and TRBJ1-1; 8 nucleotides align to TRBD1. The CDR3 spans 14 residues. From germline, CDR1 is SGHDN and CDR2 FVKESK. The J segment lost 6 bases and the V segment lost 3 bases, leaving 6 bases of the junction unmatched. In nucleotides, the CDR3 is TGTGCCAGCAGCCAGCGACGGACAGGGCCTGAAGCTTTCTTT. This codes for CASSQRRTGPEAFF.

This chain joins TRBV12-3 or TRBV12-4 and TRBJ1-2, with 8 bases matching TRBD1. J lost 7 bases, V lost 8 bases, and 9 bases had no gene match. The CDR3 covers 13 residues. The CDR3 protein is CASLEGRGPGYTF. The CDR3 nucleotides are TGTGCCAGCCTCGAGGGCAGGGGGCCTGGCTACACCTTC.

This CDR3 is CASTHRDSAYEQYF. The CDR3 bases are TGTGCCAGCACCCATCGGGACAGCGCCTACGAGCAGTACTTC. The rearrangement links TRBV12-3 or TRBV12-4 to TRBJ2-7, with 7 nucleotides matching TRBD1. The ends lost 7 bases at V and 2 bases at J; junction bases unmatched: 8. The CDR3 has 14 residues.

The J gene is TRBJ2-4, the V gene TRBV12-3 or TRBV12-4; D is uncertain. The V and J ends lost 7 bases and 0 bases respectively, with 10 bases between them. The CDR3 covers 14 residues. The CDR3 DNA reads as TGTGCCAGCATCCGGCGGATAGCCAAAAACATTCAGTACTTC. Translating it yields CASIRRIAKNIQYF.

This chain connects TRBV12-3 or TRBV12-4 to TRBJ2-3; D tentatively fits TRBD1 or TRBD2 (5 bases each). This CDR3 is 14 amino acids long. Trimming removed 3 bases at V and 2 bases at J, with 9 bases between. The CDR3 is CASSFGGTTDTQYF. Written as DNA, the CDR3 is TGTGCCAGCAGTTTTGGGGGAACCACAGATACGCAGTATTTT.

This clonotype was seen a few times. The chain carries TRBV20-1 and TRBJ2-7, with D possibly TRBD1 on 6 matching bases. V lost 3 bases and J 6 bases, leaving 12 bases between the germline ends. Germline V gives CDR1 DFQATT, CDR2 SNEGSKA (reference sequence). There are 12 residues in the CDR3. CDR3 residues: CSASPHRAEQYF. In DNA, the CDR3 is TGCAGTGCTAGCCCACACAGGGCCGAGCAGTACTTC.